The T cell receptor beta chain described here comes from a study of shared clonotypes between healthy human individuals. A note on this clone: The target antigen is unknown.

Germline V gene lookup returns CDR1 MGHDK and CDR2 SYGVNS. The CDR3 loop spans 13 amino acids. The ends lost 8 bases at V and 6 bases at J; junction bases unmatched: 3. Overall study results and limits: Sampling included only blood; tissue repertoires likely differ. The authors expected sequencing depth to affect clonotype sharing among donors. Rarefaction showed that sequencing of sorted subsets was incomplete (despite large depth).

Clones were sequenced by immunoSEQ multiplex PCR, and TCRdb holds only the in-frame ones, with some missing. The data show around 370,000 clones, with about 97% seen just once and approximately 0.3% held by the top ten. This chain links TRBV25-1 with TRBJ2-3; 12 nucleotides line up with TRBD1. This clonotype was sampled from a man aged 30 to 45 in good health. The sample taken for sequencing was memory CD8+ T cells sorted from blood. Subset given: CD45RO+ cells pooled with CCR7-negative TemRA cells. The CDR3 DNA is TGTGCCAGCGGGACAGGGGGCAGGGATACGCAGTATTTT. Protein sequence: CASGTGGRDTQYF.